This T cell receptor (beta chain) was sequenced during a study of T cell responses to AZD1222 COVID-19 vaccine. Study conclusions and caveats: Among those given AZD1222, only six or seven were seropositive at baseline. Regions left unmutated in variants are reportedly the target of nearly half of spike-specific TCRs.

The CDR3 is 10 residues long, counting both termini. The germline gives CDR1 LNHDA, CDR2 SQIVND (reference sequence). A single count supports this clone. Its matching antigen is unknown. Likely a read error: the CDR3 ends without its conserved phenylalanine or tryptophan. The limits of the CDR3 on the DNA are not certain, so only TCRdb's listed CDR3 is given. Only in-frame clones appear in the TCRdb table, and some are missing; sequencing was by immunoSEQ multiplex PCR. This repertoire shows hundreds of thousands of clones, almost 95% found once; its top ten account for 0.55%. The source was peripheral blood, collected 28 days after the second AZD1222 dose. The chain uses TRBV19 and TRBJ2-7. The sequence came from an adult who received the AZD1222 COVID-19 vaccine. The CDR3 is CASSVCLWVL.